This T cell receptor beta chain derives from a study of a mutant IDH1 vaccine in newly diagnosed glioma. About the study: Patients were started on vaccination 4-6 weeks after radiotherapy alone, or with temozolomide cycles. The earlier regimen, radiotherapy, temozolomide, or both, was most often both. Study-wide points: Overall, approximately 93% of patients had vaccine-induced immune responses.

A note on this clone: Its antigen is unknown.

Time point described: week 11, during vaccination. One vaccine dose held 300 ug of mutant IDH1 20-mer peptide and came with topical imiquimod. Data came from immunoSEQ multiplex PCR; TCRdb stores just in-frame clones and leaves some out. Among 120,000 or so clones listed, about 82% were seen once. This CDR3 region has 17 residues. Germline V gene lookup returns CDR1 WSHSY and CDR2 SAAADI. Unmatched junction bases numbered 12, after V lost 6 bases and J lost 2 bases. This TCR was recovered from a man between 35 and 55 years old with glioma. The input for sequencing was PBMCs, taken from a glioma patient whose treatment included an IDH1 peptide vaccine. The chain recombines TRBV10-2 with TRBJ2-3; TRBD2 agrees at 9 bases. Here the CDR3 reads CASRRGGLAGHTDTQYF. CDR3 coding DNA: TGCGCCAGCAGGAGAGGAGGGCTAGCGGGACACACAGATACGCAGTATTTT.